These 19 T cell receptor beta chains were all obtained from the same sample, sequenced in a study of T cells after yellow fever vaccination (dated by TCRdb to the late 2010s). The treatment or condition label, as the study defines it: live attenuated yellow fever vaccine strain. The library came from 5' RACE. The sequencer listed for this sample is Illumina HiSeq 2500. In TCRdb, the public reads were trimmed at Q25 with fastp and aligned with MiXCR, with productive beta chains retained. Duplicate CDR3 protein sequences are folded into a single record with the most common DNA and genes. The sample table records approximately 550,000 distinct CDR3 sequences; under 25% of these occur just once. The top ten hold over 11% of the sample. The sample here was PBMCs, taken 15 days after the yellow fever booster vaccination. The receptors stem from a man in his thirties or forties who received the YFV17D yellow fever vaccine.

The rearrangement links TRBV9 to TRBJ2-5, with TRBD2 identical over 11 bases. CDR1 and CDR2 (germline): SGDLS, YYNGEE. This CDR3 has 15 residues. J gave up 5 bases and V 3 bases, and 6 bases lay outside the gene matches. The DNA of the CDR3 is TGTGCCAGCAGCGCTCGACTAGCGGGACGGGAGACCCAGTACTTC. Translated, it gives CASSARLAGRETQYF.

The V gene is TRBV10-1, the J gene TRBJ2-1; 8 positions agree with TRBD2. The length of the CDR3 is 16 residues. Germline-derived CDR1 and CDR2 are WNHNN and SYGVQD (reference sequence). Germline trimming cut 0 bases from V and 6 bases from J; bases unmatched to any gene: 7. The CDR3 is CASSESLSGGANEQFF. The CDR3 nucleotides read TGCGCCAGCAGTGAGTCTCTATCGGGGGGGGCCAATGAGCAGTTCTTC.

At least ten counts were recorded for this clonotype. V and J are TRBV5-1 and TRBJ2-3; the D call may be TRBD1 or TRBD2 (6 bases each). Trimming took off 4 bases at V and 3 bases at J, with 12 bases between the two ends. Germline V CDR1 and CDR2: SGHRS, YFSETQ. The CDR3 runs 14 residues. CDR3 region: CASSQGTPTDTQYF. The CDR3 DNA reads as TGCGCCAGCAGCCAGGGGACTCCAACAGATACGCAGTATTTT.

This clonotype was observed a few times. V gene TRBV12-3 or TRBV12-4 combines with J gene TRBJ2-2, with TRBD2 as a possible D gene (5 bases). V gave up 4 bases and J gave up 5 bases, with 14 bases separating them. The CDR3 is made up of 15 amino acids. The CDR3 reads CASSSAGGNTGELFF. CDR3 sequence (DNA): TGTGCCAGCAGTTCAGCAGGAGGAAATACCGGGGAGCTGTTTTTT.

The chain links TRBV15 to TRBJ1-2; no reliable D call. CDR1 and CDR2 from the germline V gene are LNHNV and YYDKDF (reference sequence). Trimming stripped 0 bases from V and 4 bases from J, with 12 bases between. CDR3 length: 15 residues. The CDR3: CATSRDRALAYGYTF. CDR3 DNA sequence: TGTGCCACCAGCAGAGATAGGGCGCTGGCCTATGGCTACACCTTC.

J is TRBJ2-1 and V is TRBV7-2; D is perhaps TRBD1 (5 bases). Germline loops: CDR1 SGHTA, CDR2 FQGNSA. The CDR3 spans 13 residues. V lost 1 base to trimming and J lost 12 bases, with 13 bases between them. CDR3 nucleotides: TGTGCCAGCAGCTTAGTACCCCAGGGTGGGCAGTTCTTC. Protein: CASSLVPQGGQFF.

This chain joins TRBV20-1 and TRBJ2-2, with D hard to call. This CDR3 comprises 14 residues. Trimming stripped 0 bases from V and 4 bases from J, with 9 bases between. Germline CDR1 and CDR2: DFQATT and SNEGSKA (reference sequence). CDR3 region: CSARDAATTGELFF. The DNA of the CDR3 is TGCAGTGCTAGAGACGCGGCTACCACCGGGGAGCTGTTTTTT.

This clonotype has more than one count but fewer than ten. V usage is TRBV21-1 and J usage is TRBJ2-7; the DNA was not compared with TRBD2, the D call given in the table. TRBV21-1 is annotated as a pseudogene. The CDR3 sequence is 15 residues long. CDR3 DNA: TGTGCCAGCAGCAAAAGCGCGGGACTTGCCCACGAGCAGTACTTC. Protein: CASSKSAGLAHEQYF.

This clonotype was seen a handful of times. CDR3 protein: CASSSRPGTSGRNEQFF. The CDR3 coding sequence is TGTGCCAGCAGCTCCAGGCCCGGGACTAGCGGGAGAAATGAGCAGTTCTTC. This sequence joins TRBV9 and TRBJ2-1; 14 nucleotides agree with TRBD2. Looked up from germline, CDR1 is SGDLS and CDR2 is YYNGEE. The CDR3 is 17 amino acids. Germline trimming cut 4 bases from V and 7 bases from J; bases unmatched to any gene: 10.

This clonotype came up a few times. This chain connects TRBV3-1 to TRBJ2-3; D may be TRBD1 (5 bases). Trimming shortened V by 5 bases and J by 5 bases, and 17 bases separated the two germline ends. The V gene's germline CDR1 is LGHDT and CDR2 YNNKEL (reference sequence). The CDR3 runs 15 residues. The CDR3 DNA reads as TGTGCCAGCAGCAGACAGCTCCCGGCCCGAGATACGCAGTATTTT. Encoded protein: CASSRQLPARDTQYF.

CDR3 loop: CASSRPGTQETQYF. Written as DNA, the CDR3 is TGCGCCAGCAGCAGACCAGGGACTCAAGAGACCCAGTACTTC. V is TRBV5-1 and J is TRBJ2-5; tentatively, D is TRBD2 (6 bases). CDR3 size: 14 residues. Trimming cost V 4 bases and J 2 bases, with 12 bases left between them. Germline CDR1 and CDR2: SGHRS and YFSETQ. The full variable domain, rest sourced from reference TRBV5-1 and TRBJ2-5, is KAGVTQTPRYLIKTRGQQVTLSCSPISGHRSVSWYQQTPGQGLQFLFEYFSETQRNKGNFPGRFSGRQFSNSRSEMNVSTLELGDSALYLCASSRPGTQETQYFGPGTRLLVL.

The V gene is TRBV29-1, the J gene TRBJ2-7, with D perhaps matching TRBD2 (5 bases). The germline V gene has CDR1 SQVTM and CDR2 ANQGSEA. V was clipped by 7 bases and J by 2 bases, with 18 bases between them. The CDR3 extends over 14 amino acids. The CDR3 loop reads CSDASSTLTYEQYF. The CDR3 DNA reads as TGCAGCGATGCTTCTAGCACGCTAACCTACGAGCAGTACTTC.

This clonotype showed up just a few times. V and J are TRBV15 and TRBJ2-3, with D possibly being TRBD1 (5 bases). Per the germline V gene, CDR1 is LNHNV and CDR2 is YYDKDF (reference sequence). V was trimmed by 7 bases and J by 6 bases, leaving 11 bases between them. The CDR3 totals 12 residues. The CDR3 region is CATNQGRDTQYF. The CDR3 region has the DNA TGTGCCACCAACCAGGGCAGGGATACGCAGTATTTT.

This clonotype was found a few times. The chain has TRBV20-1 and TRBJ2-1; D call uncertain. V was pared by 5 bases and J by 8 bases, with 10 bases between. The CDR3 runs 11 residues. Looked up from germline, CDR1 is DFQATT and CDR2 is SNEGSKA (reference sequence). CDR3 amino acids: CSAVGEYEQFF. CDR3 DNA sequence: TGCAGTGCTGTTGGGGAATATGAGCAGTTCTTC.

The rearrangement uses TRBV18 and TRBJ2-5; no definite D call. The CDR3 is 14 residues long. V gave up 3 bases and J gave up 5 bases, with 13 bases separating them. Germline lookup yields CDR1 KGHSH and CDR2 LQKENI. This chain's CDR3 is CASSPGINRETQYF. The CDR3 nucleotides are TGTGCCAGCTCACCTGGGATCAATCGGGAGACCCAGTACTTC.

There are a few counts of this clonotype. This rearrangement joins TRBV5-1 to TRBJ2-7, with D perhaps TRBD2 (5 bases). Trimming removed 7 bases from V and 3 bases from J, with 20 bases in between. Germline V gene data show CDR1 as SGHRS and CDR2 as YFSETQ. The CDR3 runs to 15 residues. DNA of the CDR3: TGCGCCAGCCGACTCAATCTAGCAGAAAACTACGAGCAGTACTTC. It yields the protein CASRLNLAENYEQYF. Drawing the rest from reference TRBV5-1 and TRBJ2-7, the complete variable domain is KAGVTQTPRYLIKTRGQQVTLSCSPISGHRSVSWYQQTPGQGLQFLFEYFSETQRNKGNFPGRFSGRQFSNSRSEMNVSTLELGDSALYLCASRLNLAENYEQYFGPGTRLTVT.

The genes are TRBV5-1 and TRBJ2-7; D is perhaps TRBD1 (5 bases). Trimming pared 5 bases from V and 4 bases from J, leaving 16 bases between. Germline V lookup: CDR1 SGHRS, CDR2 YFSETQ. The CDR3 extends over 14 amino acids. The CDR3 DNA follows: TGCGCCAGCAGATCCTATAGTGGGGCTTACGAGCAGTACTTC. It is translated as CASRSYSGAYEQYF. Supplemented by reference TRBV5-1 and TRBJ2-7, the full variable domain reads KAGVTQTPRYLIKTRGQQVTLSCSPISGHRSVSWYQQTPGQGLQFLFEYFSETQRNKGNFPGRFSGRQFSNSRSEMNVSTLELGDSALYLCASRSYSGAYEQYFGPGTRLTVT.

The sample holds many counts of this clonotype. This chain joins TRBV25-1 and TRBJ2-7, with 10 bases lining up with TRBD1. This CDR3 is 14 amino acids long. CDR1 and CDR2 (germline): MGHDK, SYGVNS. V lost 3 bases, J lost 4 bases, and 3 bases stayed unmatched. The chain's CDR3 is CASSEGQGRYEQYF. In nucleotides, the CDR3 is TGTGCCAGCAGTGAGGGACAGGGGAGGTACGAGCAGTACTTC.

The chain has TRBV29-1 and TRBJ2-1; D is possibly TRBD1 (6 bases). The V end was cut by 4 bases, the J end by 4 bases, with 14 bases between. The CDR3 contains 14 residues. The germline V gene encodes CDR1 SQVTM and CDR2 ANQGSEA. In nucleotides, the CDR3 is TGCAGCGTTGTGGGCAGGGGTACATACAATGAGCAGTTCTTC. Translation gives CSVVGRGTYNEQFF.